These T cell receptor beta chains were read from a single sample in a study of T cell responses to AZD1222 COVID-19 vaccine. The protocol was immunoSEQ multiplex PCR, while the TCRdb copy is restricted to in-frame clones and leaves out a portion. The sample lists 150,000 to 200,000 clones, about 87% seen once, with roughly 4% in the top ten. The sequences come from peripheral blood, collected 28 days after the second dose of the MenACWY control vaccine. The receptors stem from an adult who received the MenACWY meningococcal vaccine as a control. The CDR3 runs from the conserved cysteine through the conserved F or W. Each record gives: CDR3 length, V gene, D gene, J gene, clone size, CDR3 protein, CDR3 DNA. A D gene is named only where the DNA matches it firmly. Expanded clones get a size class; other rows say once, few or many, or leave the size out.

length: 12; V: TRBV29-1; D: -; J: TRBJ2-7; size: -; CDR3: CSVVLGVYEQYF; DNA: TGCAGCGTTGTTTTGGGGGTGTACGAGCAGTACTTC
length: 16; V: TRBV9; D: TRBD2; J: TRBJ2-3; size: -; CDR3: CASSAKMGLAADTQYF; DNA: TGTGCCAGCAGCGCAAAAATGGGACTAGCTGCAGATACGCAGTATTTT
length: 12; V: TRBV6-5; D: -; J: TRBJ2-1; size: -; CDR3: CASIRDLNEQFF; DNA: TGTGCCAGCATCCGGGATCTGAATGAGCAGTTCTTC
length: 16; V: TRBV5-1; D: -; J: TRBJ1-3; size: -; CDR3: CASSSSSGVRGNTIYF; DNA: TGCGCCAGCAGCTCGAGTTCTGGAGTACGAGGAAACACCATATATTTT
length: 15; V: TRBV25-1; D: TRBD1; J: TRBJ1-2; size: once; CDR3: CASSESSGTGGVYTF; DNA: TGTGCCAGCAGTGAATCCTCCGGGACAGGGGGTGTCTACACCTTC
length: 17; V: TRBV4-1; D: TRBD1; J: TRBJ1-3; size: -; CDR3: CASSLTWDRTSGNTIYF; DNA: TGCGCCAGCAGCCTCACCTGGGACAGGACTTCTGGAAACACCATATATTTT
length: 14; V: TRBV9; D: -; J: TRBJ1-1; size: -; CDR3: CASSVGMMNTEAFF; DNA: TGTGCCAGCAGCGTAGGGATGATGAACACTGAAGCTTTCTTT
length: 14; V: TRBV11-2; D: -; J: TRBJ2-7; size: -; CDR3: CASALGGGTYEQYF; DNA: TGTGCCAGCGCCTTAGGAGGGGGCACCTACGAGCAGTACTTC
length: 15; V: TRBV19; D: -; J: TRBJ1-2; size: -; CDR3: CASSIGPGINYGYTF; DNA: TGTGCCAGTAGTATTGGGCCAGGGATTAACTATGGCTACACCTTC
length: 14; V: TRBV5-1; D: -; J: TRBJ2-7; size: -; CDR3: CASSLVGISYEQYF; DNA: TGCGCCAGCAGCCTGGTTGGAATCTCCTACGAGCAGTACTTC
length: 15; V: TRBV16; D: -; J: TRBJ1-5; size: -; CDR3: CASSHLPDSNQPQHF; DNA: TGTGCCAGCAGCCATCTACCAGATAGCAATCAGCCCCAGCATTTT
length: 16; V: TRBV6-1; D: TRBD2; J: TRBJ2-7; size: -; CDR3: CASSAQTSGRSYEQYF; DNA: TGTGCCAGCAGTGCCCAGACTAGCGGGAGGAGCTACGAGCAGTACTTC
length: 15; V: TRBV19; D: TRBD1; J: TRBJ1-5; size: -; CDR3: CASRIGTGRYQPQHF; DNA: TGTGCCAGTAGGATCGGGACAGGGCGGTATCAGCCCCAGCATTTT
length: 12; V: TRBV11-2; D: -; J: TRBJ2-5; size: -; CDR3: CASSLRRETQYF; DNA: TGTGCCAGCAGCCTAAGACGGGAGACCCAGTACTTC
length: 15; V: TRBV5-6; D: -; J: TRBJ2-1; size: -; CDR3: CASSSGPGSYNEQFF; DNA: TGTGCCAGCAGCTCGGGACCGGGCTCCTACAATGAGCAGTTCTTC
length: 13; V: TRBV30; D: -; J: TRBJ1-1; size: -; CDR3: CAWSVREHTEAFF; DNA: TGTGCCTGGAGTGTAAGGGAGCACACTGAAGCTTTCTTT
length: 14; V: TRBV18; D: -; J: TRBJ2-1; size: -; CDR3: CASSPGLARDEQFF; DNA: TGTGCCAGCTCACCGGGTCTCGCCAGGGATGAGCAGTTCTTC
length: 15; V: TRBV7-2; D: -; J: TRBJ1-3; size: -; CDR3: CASSLGGSSGNTIYF; DNA: TGTGCCAGCAGCTTAGGGGGGAGCTCTGGAAACACCATATATTTT
length: 14; V: TRBV19; D: -; J: TRBJ1-5; size: -; CDR3: CASRTELGNQPQHF; DNA: TGTGCCAGTCGGACTGAACTTGGCAATCAGCCCCAGCATTTT
length: 13; V: TRBV27; D: TRBD1; J: TRBJ2-5; size: -; CDR3: CASGGQIQETQYF; DNA: TGTGCCAGCGGGGGACAGATTCAAGAGACCCAGTACTTC
length: 15; V: TRBV6-2/TRBV6-3; D: TRBD1; J: TRBJ2-7; size: -; CDR3: CASSYRPGQTSEQYF; DNA: TGTGCCAGCAGTTATCGTCCGGGACAGACATCCGAGCAGTACTTC
length: 14; V: TRBV6-5; D: -; J: TRBJ1-4; size: -; CDR3: CASSYEGRDEKLFF; DNA: TGTGCCAGCAGTTACGAGGGAAGAGATGAAAAACTGTTTTTT
length: 14; V: TRBV6-5; D: -; J: TRBJ1-1; size: -; CDR3: CASTRHQQATEAFF; DNA: TGTGCCAGCACCAGACACCAACAGGCCACTGAAGCTTTCTTT